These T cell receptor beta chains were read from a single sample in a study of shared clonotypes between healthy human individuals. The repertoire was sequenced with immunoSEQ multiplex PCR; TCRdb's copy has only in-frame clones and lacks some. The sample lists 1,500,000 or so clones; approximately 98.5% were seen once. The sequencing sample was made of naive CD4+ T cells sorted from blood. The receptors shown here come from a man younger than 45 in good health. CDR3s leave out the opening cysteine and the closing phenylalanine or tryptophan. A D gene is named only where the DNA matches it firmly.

cdr3_aa: ASSEEPDTGELF; j_call: TRBJ2-2; d_call: NA; v_call: TRBV9
cdr3_aa: ASKAKGSYEQY; j_call: TRBJ2-7; d_call: NA; v_call: TRBV2
cdr3_aa: ASSLDRISSYEQY; j_call: TRBJ2-7; d_call: NA; v_call: TRBV11-2
cdr3_aa: ASSPTGKETQY; j_call: TRBJ2-5; d_call: TRBD1; v_call: TRBV28
cdr3_aa: ASSDGRGQPQH; j_call: TRBJ1-5; d_call: NA; v_call: TRBV2
cdr3_aa: ASATSGSADTQY; j_call: TRBJ2-3; d_call: TRBD2; v_call: TRBV30
cdr3_aa: ASSWSGEKLF; j_call: TRBJ1-4; d_call: NA; v_call: TRBV5-1
cdr3_aa: SVAGRGMGGYT; j_call: TRBJ1-2; d_call: NA; v_call: TRBV29-1
cdr3_aa: ASSTSAGASTDTQY; j_call: TRBJ2-3; d_call: TRBD2; v_call: TRBV5-4
cdr3_aa: ASSNTVGYEQY; j_call: TRBJ2-7; d_call: NA; v_call: TRBV6-5
cdr3_aa: ASRPLALETQY; j_call: TRBJ2-5; d_call: NA; v_call: TRBV6-5
cdr3_aa: ASSLAMSHNEQF; j_call: TRBJ2-1; d_call: NA; v_call: TRBV7-7
cdr3_aa: ASSGGDTDTGELF; j_call: TRBJ2-2; d_call: NA; v_call: TRBV7-9
cdr3_aa: ASSEYEGERYEQY; j_call: TRBJ2-7; d_call: NA; v_call: TRBV25-1
cdr3_aa: ASSLNKLAGNTDTQY; j_call: TRBJ2-3; d_call: TRBD2; v_call: TRBV7-3
cdr3_aa: SAKGSYEQY; j_call: TRBJ2-7; d_call: NA; v_call: TRBV20-1
cdr3_aa: ASSLGTRWGNTIY; j_call: TRBJ1-3; d_call: NA; v_call: TRBV11-2
cdr3_aa: ATVQGGRNQPQH; j_call: TRBJ1-5; d_call: NA; v_call: TRBV28
cdr3_aa: ASSELRGTGELF; j_call: TRBJ2-2; d_call: NA; v_call: TRBV10-1
cdr3_aa: ASSDPSGGTDTQY; j_call: TRBJ2-3; d_call: TRBD2; v_call: TRBV6-4
cdr3_aa: ASSADGGRPTDTQY; j_call: TRBJ2-3; d_call: TRBD2; v_call: TRBV5-1
cdr3_aa: ASSDTRLQPQH; j_call: TRBJ1-5; d_call: NA; v_call: TRBV2
cdr3_aa: ASSETSGATDTQY; j_call: TRBJ2-3; d_call: TRBD2; v_call: TRBV10-2
cdr3_aa: ASSLARDTQY; j_call: TRBJ2-3; d_call: NA; v_call: TRBV7-6
cdr3_aa: ASSVGGVDTQY; j_call: TRBJ2-3; d_call: NA; v_call: TRBV9
cdr3_aa: ASSVAGGIYEQY; j_call: TRBJ2-7; d_call: NA; v_call: TRBV9
cdr3_aa: ASSLGLARGDEQF; j_call: TRBJ2-1; d_call: TRBD2; v_call: TRBV5-1
cdr3_aa: ASSIRLADPPYEQY; j_call: TRBJ2-7; d_call: TRBD2; v_call: TRBV11-2
cdr3_aa: ASSLADLGGSLPTDTQY; j_call: TRBJ2-3; d_call: TRBD2; v_call: TRBV5-1
cdr3_aa: ASTIGNTEAF; j_call: TRBJ1-1; d_call: NA; v_call: TRBV10-2
cdr3_aa: ASSVAGGPGELF; j_call: TRBJ2-2; d_call: TRBD2; v_call: TRBV11-3
cdr3_aa: ASSPFAGGSSYEQY; j_call: TRBJ2-7; d_call: TRBD2; v_call: TRBV4-1
cdr3_aa: ASSPRTGGSNQPQH; j_call: TRBJ1-5; d_call: TRBD1; v_call: TRBV2
cdr3_aa: AIADTRSYGYT; j_call: TRBJ1-2; d_call: NA; v_call: TRBV10-3
cdr3_aa: ASSGRDRNYGYT; j_call: TRBJ1-2; d_call: TRBD1; v_call: TRBV7-2
cdr3_aa: ASAGLGGFDEQF; j_call: TRBJ2-1; d_call: NA; v_call: TRBV5-1
cdr3_aa: ASSSPAGVPEQY; j_call: TRBJ2-7; d_call: TRBD2; v_call: TRBV19
cdr3_aa: ASSRILEQF; j_call: TRBJ2-1; d_call: NA; v_call: TRBV5-8
cdr3_aa: ASSVTSGRNNEQF; j_call: TRBJ2-1; d_call: TRBD2; v_call: TRBV2
cdr3_aa: ASSVRGSTDTQY; j_call: TRBJ2-3; d_call: NA; v_call: TRBV28
cdr3_aa: ASSPRGQETQY; j_call: TRBJ2-5; d_call: NA; v_call: TRBV7-2
cdr3_aa: ASSDLNSGSSDEQY; j_call: TRBJ2-7; d_call: TRBD2; v_call: TRBV6-1
cdr3_aa: ASSLGVGPHFEQF; j_call: TRBJ2-1; d_call: NA; v_call: TRBV7-2
cdr3_aa: ATSRDEGGAQY; j_call: TRBJ2-7; d_call: NA; v_call: TRBV15
cdr3_aa: ASSPGVGLAGGYEQY; j_call: TRBJ2-7; d_call: TRBD2; v_call: TRBV7-9
cdr3_aa: ASSMNRGNYGYT; j_call: TRBJ1-2; d_call: TRBD1; v_call: TRBV27
cdr3_aa: ATQRDKAGELF; j_call: TRBJ2-2; d_call: NA; v_call: TRBV10-1
cdr3_aa: ASSLGRGLNYGYT; j_call: TRBJ1-2; d_call: NA; v_call: TRBV28
cdr3_aa: ASSFDRRRGYT; j_call: TRBJ1-2; d_call: NA; v_call: TRBV28
cdr3_aa: ASRTTGTENTEAF; j_call: TRBJ1-1; d_call: NA; v_call: TRBV7-2